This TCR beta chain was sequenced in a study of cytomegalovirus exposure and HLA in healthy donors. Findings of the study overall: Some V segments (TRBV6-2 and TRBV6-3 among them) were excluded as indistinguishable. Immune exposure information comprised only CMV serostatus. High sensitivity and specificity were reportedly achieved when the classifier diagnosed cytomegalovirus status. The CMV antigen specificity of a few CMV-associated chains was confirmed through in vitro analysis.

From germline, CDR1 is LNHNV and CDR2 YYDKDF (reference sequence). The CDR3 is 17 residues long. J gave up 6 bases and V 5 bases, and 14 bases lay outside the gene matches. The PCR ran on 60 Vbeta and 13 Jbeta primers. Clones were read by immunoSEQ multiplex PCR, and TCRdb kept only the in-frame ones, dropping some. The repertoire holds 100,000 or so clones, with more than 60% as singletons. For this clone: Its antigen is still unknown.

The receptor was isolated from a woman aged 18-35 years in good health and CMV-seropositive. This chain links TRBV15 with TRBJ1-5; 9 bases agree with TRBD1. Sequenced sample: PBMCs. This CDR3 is CATSGGQGRESGQPQHF. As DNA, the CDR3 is TGTGCCACCAGCGGCGGACAGGGGAGGGAGAGTGGTCAGCCCCAGCATTTT.